These 11 T cell receptor beta chains were all obtained from the same sample, sequenced in a study of OX40 agonist ivuxolimab in advanced cancers. Generated by immunoSEQ multiplex PCR, the TCRdb table keeps only in-frame clones and is missing some. The repertoire holds roughly 68,000 clones, with approximately 89% as singletons. Here the sequenced sample was CD4+ or CD8+ T cells sorted from blood, taken in a trial of the OX40 agonist ivuxolimab. The receptors come from an adult with an advanced solid tumor such as melanoma, head and neck, liver or kidney cancer.

V gene TRBV7-9 combines with J gene TRBJ2-6; D gene unclear. Trimming stripped 1 base from V and 13 bases from J, with 17 bases between. The CDR3 spans 15 residues. Germline lookup yields CDR1 SEHNR and CDR2 FQNEAQ (reference sequence). CDR3 in DNA: TGTGCCAGCAGCTTAGGTACCAGCCCGGCCCGGGTCCTGACTTTC. Its protein product is CASSLGTSPARVLTF.

This chain uses TRBV30 with TRBJ2-5; D ambiguous. The CDR3 has 13 amino acids. The V gene lost 0 bases and the J gene lost 5 bases, with 10 bases spanning the gap. Looked up from germline, CDR1 is GTSNPN and CDR2 is SVGIG (reference sequence). The CDR3 DNA sequence: TGTGCCTGGAGTGTACTCATCGGGGAGACCCAGTACTTC. Amino acids: CAWSVLIGETQYF. Complete variable domain (other parts from reference TRBV30 and TRBJ2-5): SQTIHQWPATLVQPVGSPLSLECTVEGTSNPNLYWYRQAAGRGLQLLFYSVGIGQISSEVPQNLSASRPQDRQFILSSKKLLLSDSGFYLCAWSVLIGETQYFGPGTRLLVL.

As for this clone: One end of the junction is discordant with germline, which a read error may explain. DNA of the CDR3: TGTGCTAGCAGTTCACGCCACTGGGAGGCGCTGTTCTTC. It encodes CASSSRHWEALFF. The gene calls are TRBV7-7 and TRBJ2-1; D is possibly TRBD2 (6 bases). This CDR3 spans 13 amino acids. Germline V CDR1 and CDR2: SSHAT, FNYEAQ (reference sequence).

The chain recombines TRBV10-1 with TRBJ2-2; D not resolved. Deletions cut 4 bases from V and 7 bases from J, with 19 bases between. CDR1 and CDR2 from the germline V gene are WNHNN and SYGVQD (reference sequence). The CDR3 has 16 amino acids. DNA for the CDR3: TGCGCCAGCAGTGCATGGCAGGCCCCTGGTGGCGGGGAGCTGTTTTTT. Protein sequence: CASSAWQAPGGGELFF.

This clone appeared a single time. The J gene is TRBJ2-6, the V gene TRBV2; 12 bases match TRBD2. The CDR3 runs 16 residues. Unmatched junction bases numbered 10, after V lost 10 bases and J lost 6 bases. In germline, CDR1 is SNHLY, CDR2 FYNNEI. The CDR3 coding sequence is TGTGCCACGTGGACTAGCGGGATATCAGAGGCCAACGTCCTGACTTTC. Translating it yields CATWTSGISEANVLTF.

CDR3 coding DNA: TGTGCCAGCAGTGAACCGGGGTCGACAGATACGCAGTATTTT. This translates into CASSEPGSTDTQYF. The rearrangement uses TRBV2 and TRBJ2-3, with D tentatively TRBD2 (5 bases). CDR3 size: 14 residues. V shed 2 bases and J shed 3 bases, with 9 bases lying between them. The germline CDR1 and CDR2 sequences are SNHLY and FYNNEI. The entire variable domain, with the rest obtained from reference TRBV2 and TRBJ2-3, is as follows: EPEVTQTPSHQVTQMGQEVILRCVPISNHLYFYWYRQILGQKVEFLVSFYNNEISEKSEIFDDQFSVERPDGSNFTLKIRSTKLEDSAMYFCASSEPGSTDTQYFGPGTRLTVL.

Comment on this clone: This same CDR3 is encoded by further DNA sequences in the sample. V and J are TRBV5-1 and TRBJ2-7; 8 bases fit TRBD1. The CDR3 has 15 amino acids. Trimming took 0 bases from V and 3 from J; bases not matched to a gene: 5. The V gene's germline CDR1 is SGHRS and CDR2 YFSETQ. The CDR3 loop reads CASSLGTGRSYEQYF. The CDR3 nucleotides are TGCGCCAGCAGCTTGGGGACAGGGAGAAGCTACGAGCAGTACTTC.

The V call is TRBV5-6, the J call TRBJ2-7; 7 nucleotides align to TRBD1. The germline V gene has CDR1 SGHDT and CDR2 YYEEEE. V lost 4 bases, J lost 7 bases, and 5 bases stayed unmatched. This CDR3 contains 12 residues. The CDR3 is CASSRQGWEQYF. The CDR3 bases are TGTGCCAGCAGCCGACAGGGTTGGGAGCAGTACTTC.

This chain uses TRBV4-2 with TRBJ1-5; D unresolved. V dropped 0 bases and J dropped 5 bases, with 14 bases sitting between them. Germline loops: CDR1 LGHNA, CDR2 YNFKEQ. This CDR3 has 16 residues. Here the CDR3 DNA reads TGTGCCAGCAGCCAAGATTTTGGCCAAGACCATCAGCCCCAGCATTTT. This gives the protein CASSQDFGQDHQPQHF.

The V gene is TRBV19, the J gene TRBJ1-6, with D possibly matching TRBD1 (5 bases). V was cut by 3 bases and J by 8 bases, with 11 bases left in between. Germline values: CDR1 LNHDA, CDR2 SQIVND (reference sequence). The CDR3 has 14 amino acids. CDR3 region: CASSIQGWDSPLHF. In nucleotides, the CDR3 is TGTGCCAGTAGTATTCAGGGCTGGGATTCACCCCTCCACTTT.

V usage is TRBV6-1 and J usage is TRBJ2-5; TRBD1 matches 10 bases. The V gene's germline CDR1 is MNHNS and CDR2 SASEGT. This CDR3 is built from 13 residues. V was clipped by 6 bases and J by 7 bases; unmatched bases: 5. In nucleotides, the CDR3 is TGTGCCAGCAGCGGGACAGGGGTCGGGACCCAGTACTTC. Encoded protein: CASSGTGVGTQYF.